The 9 T cell receptor beta chains reported below all come from one sample, sequenced in a study of blood T cell repertoires in COVID-19. Produced via immunoSEQ multiplex PCR; TCRdb's table is partial and in-frame only. Of about 260,000 clones listed, around nine tenths are singletons. The material sequenced was PBMCs or T cells enriched from blood (not recorded which). These receptors were collected from a woman between 35 and 50 years old who had been exposed to COVID-19.

The chain has TRBV9 and TRBJ1-1; the D gene is possibly TRBD1 (6 bases). The germline gives CDR1 SGDLS, CDR2 YYNGEE. The length of the CDR3 is 15 residues. Trimming cost V 0 bases and J 6 bases, with 15 bases left between them. In DNA form, the CDR3 reads TGTGCCAGCAGCGTAGACGGGGGGCAAAAAGCTGAAGCTTTCTTT. Translation gives CASSVDGGQKAEAFF.

J is TRBJ1-5 and V is TRBV7-2; perhaps TRBD1 as D (5 bases). In germline, CDR1 is SGHTA, CDR2 FQGNSA. V dropped 7 bases and J dropped 7 bases, with 17 bases sitting between them. The CDR3 is 14 amino acids. The DNA for the CDR3 is TGTGCCAGCACCCTGACCCGGGGGGACCAGCCCCAGCATTTT. It specifies CASTLTRGDQPQHF.

The V gene is TRBV7-9, the J gene TRBJ1-1; TRBD1 might be the D (6 bases). This CDR3 spans 14 amino acids. V lost 2 bases and J 2 bases, leaving 9 bases between the germline ends. Looked up from germline, CDR1 is SEHNR and CDR2 is FQNEAQ (reference sequence). The CDR3 loop reads CASSLQGLNTEAFF. CDR3 DNA: TGTGCCAGCAGCTTACAGGGGCTCAACACTGAAGCTTTCTTT.

The rearrangement joins TRBV15 to TRBJ2-3; 10 positions agree with TRBD1. The CDR3 length is 18 residues. Germline V CDR1 and CDR2: LNHNV, YYDKDF (reference sequence). Trimming cost V 0 bases and J 4 bases; bases outside gene matches: 10. Written as DNA, the CDR3 is TGTGCCACCAGCAGAGACCCCTCCGGACAGGGGGGATCAGATACGCAGTATTTT. This translates into CATSRDPSGQGGSDTQYF.

The DNA of the CDR3 is TGTGCCAGCAGCCTGCCTGAGGGCGGGGAGCTGTTTTTT. As protein: CASSLPEGGELFF. The chain employs TRBV4-2 and TRBJ2-2; D is possibly TRBD2 (5 bases). Germline CDR1 LGHNA, CDR2 YNFKEQ. V lost 4 bases and J 7 bases, leaving 10 bases between the germline ends. The CDR3 totals 13 residues.

The V gene is TRBV30, the J gene TRBJ2-2; D perhaps matches TRBD1 (5 bases). Trimming took off 5 bases at V and 7 bases at J, with 11 bases between the two ends. The CDR3 sequence is 12 residues long. CDR1 GTSNPN and CDR2 SVGIG come from the germline V gene (reference sequence). CDR3 amino acids: CAWQQGGGELFF. CDR3 bases: TGTGCCTGGCAGCAGGGTGGCGGGGAGCTGTTTTTT.

The CDR3 nucleotides are TGTGCCAGCAACCCACTAGCGGGAGTTAACAATGAGCAGTTCTTC. This gives the protein CASNPLAGVNNEQFF. The chain joins TRBV6-5 to TRBJ2-1; 11 bases are a match to TRBD2. Trimming removed 7 bases from V and 5 bases from J; junction bases left unmatched: 7. CDR3 length: 15 residues. CDR1 and CDR2 from the germline V gene are MNHEY and SVGAGI.

This clone was detected a few times. J is TRBJ2-6 and V is TRBV3-1 (or the pseudogene TRBV3-2); D might be TRBD2 (5 bases). V lost 4 bases and J lost 5, with 12 bases in between. Germline CDR1 LGHDT, CDR2 YNNKEL (reference sequence). The CDR3 runs 15 residues. CDR3 in amino acids: CASSLRGPRANVLTF. CDR3 coding DNA: TGTGCCAGCAGCCTCCGGGGTCCTCGGGCCAACGTCCTGACTTTC.

The rearrangement uses TRBV4-2 and TRBJ2-3; TRBD2 aligns across 9 bases. After removal of 3 bases from V and 5 bases from J, the junction contained 9 bases not matched to a gene. The CDR3 runs to 16 residues. The germline V gene has CDR1 LGHNA and CDR2 YNFKEQ. The chain's CDR3 is CASSHVSGGRGDTQYF. The CDR3 region has the DNA TGTGCCAGCAGCCATGTTAGCGGGGGACGGGGAGATACGCAGTATTTT.